This T cell receptor (beta chain) was observed in a study of tissue T cells after allogeneic stem cell transplantation (dated by TCRdb to between 2021 and 2023). Describing the broader study: Every GVHD patient received a graft from a donor; a handful of grafts were unmodified and three were CD34-selected to deplete T cells. On the human side, the study was prospective and observational, with no blinding or randomization. Using research autopsies of patients with and without GVHD, plus mouse models of GVHD, the study profiled TCR beta repertoires across many tissues. If a tissue had multiple samples, a pathologist reviewed H&E sections so that samples with histologically apparent lymphocytes got priority for sequencing.

This specimen's time point label, interpreted: human tissue collected at research (rapid) autopsy. Over an approximately three-year period, about seven adult allo-HCT recipients with steroid-refractory GVHD were prospectively enrolled in a research-autopsy study. Every GVHD patient had gastrointestinal GVHD and was given several lines of GVHD-directed therapy, and a few of the GVHD patients also had skin involvement. Autopsy tissues, which were obtained after a median post-mortem interval of around 9 hours, included GI sites from esophagus to rectum, liver, skin and lymphoid organs including spleen. Each autopsy specimen was cut in two, with one portion flash-frozen in liquid nitrogen and the remainder formalin-fixed, and the outer muscle layers of GI specimens were removed. To extract genomic DNA from frozen tissues, either the Mag-Bind Blood & Tissue DNA HDQ 96 Kit on a Chemagic 360 or the DNeasy Blood & Tissue Kit was used. Because of concern about red blood cell contamination, extracted DNA underwent additional purification with the Genomic DNA Clean & Concentrator-25 kit.

The library was produced with the immunoSEQ multiplex PCR assay. TCRbeta CDR3 sequencing was done by Adaptive Biotechnologies at survey depth, reporting CDR3 sequences, V/J genes, productive frequency and template counts. TCR beta CDR3 regions were amplified from genomic DNA instead of RNA. Processing in the source paper ran as follows. Pairwise repertoire overlap between tissues was quantified with Jensen-Shannon divergence, where 1 means complete divergence and 0 identical. Based on pairwise JSD values, tissues were grouped by single-linkage agglomerative hierarchical clustering, and the results were shown as dendrograms. GLIPH2 was run on all patient samples with simulation_depth 1000, kmer_min_depth 3 and cdr3_length_cutoff 8, and groups with more than two unique CDR3s were retained. A standardized tissue-overlap score was generated by extrapolating Jaccard GLIPH-group overlap across patients to a standard repertoire size of 1000 clones. Linear mixed-effect models, with tissue included as a fixed effect and individual included as a random effect, were used to assess associations of diversity with clinical or experimental variables. This immuneACCESS table, as held by TCRdb, lists in-frame sequences with V and J called but not all clones. Of the missing ones, under half trace to an unresolved V gene in checked studies; the others have no known cause. From that table come the V and J calls and clone size; the DNA was used to work out D and trimming. The sample table shows some 730 clones, and around 40% are seen once. Approximately 56% of the sample belongs to the ten largest clones.

Results and caveats for the whole study, not just this receptor: Sampling depth was acknowledged as a limitation, and the patient cohort was both small and clinically heterogeneous. Blood and spleen T cells captured only a limited portion of the TCR repertoire detected in tissues, in both patients and mice. The study did not determine which tissue TCRs were alloreactive or antigen-specific, and some clones might have been persisting host cells. Within patients, how anatomically similar tissues were was a major factor shaping TCR repertoire composition, regardless of disease or transplant status. Only a few T cell clones appeared in more than one patient, yet motif-based clustering showed tissue-specific repertoire signatures that were shared between patients.

To note about this clone: Its antigen remains undetermined. Nothing much larger sits one base from this clone, and base qualities are not available.

The sequence was collected from a female patient between 40 and 69 years old with steroid-refractory graft-versus-host disease after an allogeneic stem cell transplant. Some T cells present after a transplant may be cells of the graft donor. The sample was rectal tissue, taken at autopsy.

The sequenced DNA is TGCGCCAGCAGCAGGGACAGTAACTATGGCTACACCTTC. Its amino acids are CASSRDSNYGYTF. The chain is encoded by TRBV5-1 joined to TRBJ1-2; 7 central bases correspond to TRBD1. Unmatched junction bases come to 1, with V trimmed by 4 bases and J by 1 base. As encoded in the germline V gene, CDR1 is SGHRS while CDR2 is YFSETQ. CDR3 length: 13 amino acids, cysteine to phenylalanine. Only the CDR3 DNA stays, 39 bases, in frame from base 1.